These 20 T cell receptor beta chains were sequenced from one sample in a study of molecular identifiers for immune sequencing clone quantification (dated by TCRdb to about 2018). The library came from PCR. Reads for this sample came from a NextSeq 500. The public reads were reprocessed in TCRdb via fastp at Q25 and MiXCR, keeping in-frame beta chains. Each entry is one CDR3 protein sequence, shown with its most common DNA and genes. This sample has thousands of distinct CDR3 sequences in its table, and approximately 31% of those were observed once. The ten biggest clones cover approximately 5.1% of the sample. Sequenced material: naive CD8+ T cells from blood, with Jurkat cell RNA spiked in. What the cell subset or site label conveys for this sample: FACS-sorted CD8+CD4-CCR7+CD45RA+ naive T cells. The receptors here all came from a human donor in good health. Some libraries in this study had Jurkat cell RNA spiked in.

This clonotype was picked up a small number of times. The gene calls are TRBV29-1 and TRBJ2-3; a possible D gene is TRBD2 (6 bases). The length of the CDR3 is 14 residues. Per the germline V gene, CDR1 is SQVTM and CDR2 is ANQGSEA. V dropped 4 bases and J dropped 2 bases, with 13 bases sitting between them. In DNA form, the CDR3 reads TGCAGCGTTGTTGGCGGGATCGCCACAGATACGCAGTATTTT. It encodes CSVVGGIATDTQYF.

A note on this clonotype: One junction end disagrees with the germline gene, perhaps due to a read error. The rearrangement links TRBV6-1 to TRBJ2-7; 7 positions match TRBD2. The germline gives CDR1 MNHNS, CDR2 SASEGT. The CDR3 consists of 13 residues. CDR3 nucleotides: TGTGCCAGCAGTGAGCGGGGGTTGGACGAGCAGTGCTTC. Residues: CASSERGLDEQCF.

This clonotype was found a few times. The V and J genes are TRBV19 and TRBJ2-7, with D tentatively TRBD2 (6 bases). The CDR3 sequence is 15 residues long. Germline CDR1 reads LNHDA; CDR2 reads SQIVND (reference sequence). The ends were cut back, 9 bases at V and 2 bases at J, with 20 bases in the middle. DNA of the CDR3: TGTGCCAGCGCAAGGCCGTCGGGAGACGCCTACGAGCAGTACTTC. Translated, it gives CASARPSGDAYEQYF.

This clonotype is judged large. CDR3 in amino acids: CASSQREGAADTQYF. CDR3 sequence (DNA): TGCGCCAGCAGCCAGCGGGAGGGTGCAGCAGATACGCAGTATTTT. V usage is TRBV4-1 and J usage is TRBJ2-3; TRBD2 agrees at 9 bases. Germline V CDR1 and CDR2: MGHRA, YSYEKL. This CDR3 contains 15 residues. V shed 3 bases, J shed 4 bases, and the junction held 5 bases outside the gene matches.

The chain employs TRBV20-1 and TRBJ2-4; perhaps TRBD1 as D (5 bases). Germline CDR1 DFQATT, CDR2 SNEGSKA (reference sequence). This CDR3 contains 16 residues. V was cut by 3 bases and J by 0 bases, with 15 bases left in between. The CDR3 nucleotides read TGCAGTGCTAGTTATACAGGTTATCTAGCCAAAAACATTCAGTACTTC. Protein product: CSASYTGYLAKNIQYF.

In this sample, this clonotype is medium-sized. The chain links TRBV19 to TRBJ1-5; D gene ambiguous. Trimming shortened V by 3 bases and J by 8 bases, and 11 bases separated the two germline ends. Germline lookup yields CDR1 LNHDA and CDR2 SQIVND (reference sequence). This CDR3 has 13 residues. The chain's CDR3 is CASSILLKEPQHF. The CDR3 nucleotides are TGTGCCAGTAGTATTTTGTTGAAGGAGCCCCAGCATTTT.

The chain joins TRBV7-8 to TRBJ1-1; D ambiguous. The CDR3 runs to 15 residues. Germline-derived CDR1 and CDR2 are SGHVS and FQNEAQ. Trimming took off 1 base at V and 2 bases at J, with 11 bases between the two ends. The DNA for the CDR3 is TGTGCCAGCAGCTTAGGGGCCGGGATTAACACTGAAGCTTTCTTT. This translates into CASSLGAGINTEAFF.

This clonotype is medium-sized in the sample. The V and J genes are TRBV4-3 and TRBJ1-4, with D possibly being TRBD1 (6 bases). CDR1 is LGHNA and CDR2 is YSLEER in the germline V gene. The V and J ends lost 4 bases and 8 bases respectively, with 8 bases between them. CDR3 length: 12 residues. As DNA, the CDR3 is TGCGCCAGCAGCCTAACAGGGGAAAAACTGTTTTTT. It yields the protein CASSLTGEKLFF.

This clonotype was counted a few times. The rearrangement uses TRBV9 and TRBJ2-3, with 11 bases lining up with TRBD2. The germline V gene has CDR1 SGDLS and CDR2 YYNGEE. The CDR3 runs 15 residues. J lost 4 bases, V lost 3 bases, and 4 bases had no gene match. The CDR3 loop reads CASSELLAGADTQYF. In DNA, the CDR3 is TGTGCCAGCAGCGAATTACTAGCGGGAGCAGATACGCAGTATTTT.

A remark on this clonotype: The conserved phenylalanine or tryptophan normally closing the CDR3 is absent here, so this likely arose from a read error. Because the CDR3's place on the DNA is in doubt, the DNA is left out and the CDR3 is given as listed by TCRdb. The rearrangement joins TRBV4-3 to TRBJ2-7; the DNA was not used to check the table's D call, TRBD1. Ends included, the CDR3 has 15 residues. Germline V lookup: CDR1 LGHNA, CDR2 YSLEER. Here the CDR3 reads CASSQAGTGINEQNY.

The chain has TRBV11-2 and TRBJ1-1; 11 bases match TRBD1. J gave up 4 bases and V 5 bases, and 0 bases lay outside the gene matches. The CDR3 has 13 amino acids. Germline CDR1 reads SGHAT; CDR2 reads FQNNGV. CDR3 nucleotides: TGTGCCAGCAGCGGACAGGGGGCCACTGAAGCTTTCTTT. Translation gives CASSGQGATEAFF.

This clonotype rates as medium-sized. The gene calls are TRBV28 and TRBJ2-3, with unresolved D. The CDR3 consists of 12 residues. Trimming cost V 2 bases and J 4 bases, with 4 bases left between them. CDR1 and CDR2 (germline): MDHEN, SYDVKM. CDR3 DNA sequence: TGTGCCAGCAGTTTAGTCGCAGATACGCAGTATTTT. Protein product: CASSLVADTQYF.

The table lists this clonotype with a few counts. CDR3 amino acids: CAWTGFTGELFF. The CDR3 DNA is TGTGCCTGGACGGGATTCACCGGGGAGCTGTTTTTT. This chain uses TRBV30 with TRBJ2-2, with a possible D match to TRBD2 (5 bases). The CDR3 sequence is 12 residues long. CDR1 is GTSNPN and CDR2 is SVGIG in the germline V gene (reference sequence). V was clipped by 4 bases and J by 4 bases, with 7 bases between them.

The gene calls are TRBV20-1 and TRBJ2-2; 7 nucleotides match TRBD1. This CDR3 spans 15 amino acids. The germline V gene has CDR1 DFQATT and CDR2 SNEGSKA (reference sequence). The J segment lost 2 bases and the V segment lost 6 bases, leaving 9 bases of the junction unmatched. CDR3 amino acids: CSATDGQANTGELFF. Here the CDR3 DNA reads TGCAGTGCCACGGATGGACAGGCTAACACCGGGGAGCTGTTTTTT.

CDR3 nucleotides: TGTGCCAGTATCCCGACAGGGGGATTCCCAGATACGCAGTATTTT. This gives the protein CASIPTGGFPDTQYF. The V gene is TRBV19, the J gene TRBJ2-3, with 9 bases matching TRBD1. The CDR3 is made up of 15 amino acids. V dropped 7 bases and J dropped 4; count of bases not matched to a gene: 9. Germline CDR1 LNHDA, CDR2 SQIVND (reference sequence). The full variable domain, rest sourced from reference TRBV19 and TRBJ2-3, is DGGITQSPKYLFRKEGQNVTLSCEQNLNHDAMYWYRQDPGQGLRLIYYSQIVNDFQKGDIAEGYSVSREKKESFPLTVTSAQKNPTAFYLCASIPTGGFPDTQYFGPGTRLTVL.

CDR3 sequence reads: CASSLVGVGNQPQHF. In nucleotides, the CDR3 is TGTGCCAGCAGTTTAGTAGGGGTTGGCAATCAGCCCCAGCATTTT. This rearrangement joins TRBV28 to TRBJ1-5; weak D call: TRBD1 (5 bases). Germline values: CDR1 MDHEN, CDR2 SYDVKM. The CDR3 has 15 amino acids. Trimming stripped 2 bases from V and 2 bases from J, with 10 bases between.

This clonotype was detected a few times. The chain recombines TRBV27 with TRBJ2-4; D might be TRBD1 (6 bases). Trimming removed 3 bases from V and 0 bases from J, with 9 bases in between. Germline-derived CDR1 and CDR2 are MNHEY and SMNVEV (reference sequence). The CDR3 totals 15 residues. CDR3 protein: CASSLGAEAKNIQYF. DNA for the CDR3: TGTGCCAGCAGTTTGGGGGCTGAAGCCAAAAACATTCAGTACTTC.

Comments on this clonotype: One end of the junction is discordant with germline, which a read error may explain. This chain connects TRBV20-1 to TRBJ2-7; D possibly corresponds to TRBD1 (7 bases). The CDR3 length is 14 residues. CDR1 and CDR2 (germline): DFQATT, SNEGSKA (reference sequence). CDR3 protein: CSARGASSSNEQYF. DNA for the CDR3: TGCAGTGCCAGGGGGGCCTCAAGCTCCAACGAGCAGTACTTC.

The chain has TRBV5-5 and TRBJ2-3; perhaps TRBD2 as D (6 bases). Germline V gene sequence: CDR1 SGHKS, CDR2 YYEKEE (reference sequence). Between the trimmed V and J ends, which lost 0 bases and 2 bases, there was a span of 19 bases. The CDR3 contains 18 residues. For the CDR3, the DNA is TGTGCCAGCAGCTTGGAGGAGGCGGGGACGGCGCTCACAGATACGCAGTATTTT. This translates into CASSLEEAGTALTDTQYF.

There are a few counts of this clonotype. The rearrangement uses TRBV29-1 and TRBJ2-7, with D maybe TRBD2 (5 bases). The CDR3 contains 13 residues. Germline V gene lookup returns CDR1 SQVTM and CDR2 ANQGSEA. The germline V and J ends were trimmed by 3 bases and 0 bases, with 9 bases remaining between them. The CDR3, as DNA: TGCAGCGTTGACCCCGGGGACTCCTACGAGCAGTACTTC. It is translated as CSVDPGDSYEQYF.